This is a list of T cell receptor beta chains from one sample in a study of cytomegalovirus exposure and HLA in healthy donors. The protocol was immunoSEQ multiplex PCR, while the TCRdb copy is restricted to in-frame clones and leaves out a portion. The sample holds under 200,000 clones, roughly 84% seen once. The material sequenced was PBMCs. These receptors were taken from a male donor in good health and CMV-seronegative. Each CDR3 is given with its conserved first and last residue. The D gene is left open where the match is weak. A clone size is listed for some rows: how often the clone was seen (once, few, many), or a class if it is expanded.

V: TRBV10-2; D: TRBD1; size: NA; J: TRBJ1-2; CDR3: CASSRAPSGQGGYGYTF; DNA: TGCGCCAGCAGTCGAGCCCCGTCCGGACAGGGGGGGTATGGCTACACCTTC
V: TRBV28; D: NA; size: NA; J: TRBJ2-7; CDR3: CASSLDSPYEQYF; DNA: TGTGCCAGCAGTTTGGACAGTCCCTACGAGCAGTACTTC
V: TRBV18; D: TRBD1; size: NA; J: TRBJ2-7; CDR3: CASSPSGTGSDEQYF; DNA: TGTGCCAGCTCACCCTCCGGGACAGGGTCCGACGAGCAGTACTTC
V: TRBV10-3; D: NA; size: NA; J: TRBJ1-6; CDR3: CAIRVRQNSSYNSPLHF; DNA: TGTGCCATCAGAGTTAGACAGAACAGCTCCTATAATTCACCCCTCCACTTT
V: TRBV4-2; D: TRBD2; size: NA; J: TRBJ2-1; CDR3: CASSQLGNIAGGYNEQFF; DNA: TGTGCCAGCAGCCAACTGGGAAATATAGCGGGGGGGTACAATGAGCAGTTCTTC
V: TRBV10-3; D: TRBD1; size: NA; J: TRBJ1-2; CDR3: CAISEDPWTGDNGYTF; DNA: TGTGCCATCAGTGAGGACCCTTGGACAGGGGATAATGGCTACACCTTC
V: TRBV11-3; D: NA; size: NA; J: TRBJ1-1; CDR3: CASSLGQASEAFF; DNA: TGTGCCAGCAGCTTAGGGCAGGCTTCAGAAGCTTTCTTT
V: TRBV7-6; D: NA; size: once; J: TRBJ2-7; CDR3: CASSSTYRAHEQYF; DNA: TGTGCCAGCAGCTCTACGTACAGGGCCCACGAGCAGTACTTC
V: TRBV6-5; D: NA; size: NA; J: TRBJ1-6; CDR3: CASSPSEGLDSPLHF; DNA: TGTGCCAGCAGTCCGTCCGAGGGCTTGGATTCACCCCTCCACTTT
V: TRBV7-9; D: TRBD2; size: NA; J: TRBJ2-1; CDR3: CSSSLPPTSGSTYNEQFF; DNA: TGTTCCAGCAGCTTACCCCCGACTAGCGGGAGCACCTACAATGAGCAGTTCTTC
V: TRBV9; D: TRBD2; size: NA; J: TRBJ2-1; CDR3: CASSVGTSVKFF; DNA: TGTGCCAGCAGCGTCGGGACTAGCGTGAAGTTCTTC
V: TRBV6-4; D: TRBD1; size: NA; J: TRBJ2-3; CDR3: CASSDSGQGTDTQYF; DNA: TGTGCCAGCAGTGACTCGGGACAGGGCACAGATACGCAGTATTTT
V: TRBV7-9; D: TRBD2; size: NA; J: TRBJ2-7; CDR3: CSLAFTSGGAYEQYF; DNA: TGTTCCCTAGCTTTCACTAGCGGGGGGGCCTACGAGCAGTACTTC
V: TRBV30; D: TRBD1; size: NA; J: TRBJ2-7; CDR3: CAWIPLTGLSNHEQYF; DNA: TGTGCCTGGATTCCCCTGACAGGGCTGTCCAACCACGAGCAGTACTTC
V: TRBV28; D: NA; size: NA; J: TRBJ1-1; CDR3: CASRPQGLETFF; DNA: TGTGCCAGCAGGCCCCAGGGGCTTGAGACTTTCTTT
V: TRBV28; D: NA; size: NA; J: TRBJ2-7; CDR3: CASSLPSTGNEQYF; DNA: TGTGCCAGCAGTTTACCCTCGACAGGTAACGAGCAGTACTTC
V: TRBV5-1; D: TRBD2; size: once; J: TRBJ2-4; CDR3: CASSPGGVGDIQYF; DNA: TGCGCCAGCAGCCCGGGAGGGGTTGGGGACATTCAGTACTTC
V: TRBV27; D: NA; size: NA; J: TRBJ1-1; CDR3: CASSFQSSGTEAFF; DNA: TGTGCCAGCAGTTTTCAATCCTCGGGCACTGAAGCTTTCTTT
V: TRBV7-9; D: TRBD2; size: NA; J: TRBJ2-1; CDR3: CAVKNRGGNEQFF; DNA: TGTGCCGTAAAAAACCGGGGGGGAAATGAGCAGTTCTTC
V: TRBV5-1; D: TRBD2; size: NA; J: TRBJ2-3; CDR3: CASSSGLAGGVDTQYF; DNA: TGCGCCAGCAGCTCGGGACTAGCGGGGGGTGTTGATACGCAGTATTTT
V: TRBV4-1; D: NA; size: NA; J: TRBJ1-2; CDR3: CASSQATGLYGYTF; DNA: TGCGCCAGCAGCCAAGCTACAGGGCTCTATGGCTACACCTTC
V: TRBV21-1; D: NA; size: NA; J: TRBJ1-1; CDR3: CASSKRGHLNTEAFF; DNA: TGTGCCAGCAGCAAAAGGGGACATTTAAACACTGAAGCTTTCTTT
V: TRBV5-1; D: TRBD1; size: NA; J: TRBJ2-1; CDR3: CASSPRFTQGAVYNEQFF; DNA: TGCGCCAGCAGCCCGAGATTCACTCAGGGGGCTGTCTACAATGAGCAGTTCTTC
V: TRBV25-1; D: NA; size: NA; J: TRBJ2-3; CDR3: CASSEYFVRGTDTQYF; DNA: TGTGCCAGCAGTGAATATTTTGTCAGGGGCACAGATACGCAGTATTTT
V: TRBV30; D: NA; size: NA; J: TRBJ2-7; CDR3: CAWSGEFNEQYF; DNA: TGTGCCTGGAGTGGGGAGTTCAACGAGCAGTACTTC
V: TRBV12-5; D: NA; size: NA; J: TRBJ1-1; CDR3: CASGFSPEAFF; DNA: TGTGCTAGTGGTTTTAGTCCTGAAGCTTTCTTT
V: TRBV2; D: TRBD1; size: NA; J: TRBJ2-1; CDR3: CATKGTGGAYEQFF; DNA: TGTGCCACCAAGGGGACAGGGGGGGCGTACGAGCAGTTCTTC
V: TRBV9; D: NA; size: NA; J: TRBJ1-2; CDR3: CASTSGILGGYTF; DNA: TGTGCCAGCACTTCGGGGATTTTGGGGGGCTACACCTTC
V: TRBV5-5; D: TRBD1; size: NA; J: TRBJ1-2; CDR3: CASSPASGQGRGYTF; DNA: TGTGCCAGCAGCCCTGCTTCGGGACAGGGGCGAGGCTACACCTTC
V: TRBV11-2; D: NA; size: few; J: TRBJ2-3; CDR3: CASRPSDTTQYF; DNA: TGTGCCAGCAGACCTAGCGATACAACGCAGTATTTT
V: TRBV7-3; D: NA; size: once; J: TRBJ2-1; CDR3: CASSRIAGSYNEQFF; DNA: TGTGCCAGCAGCCGAATTGCGGGGTCCTACAATGAGCAGTTCTTC
V: TRBV9; D: NA; size: once; J: TRBJ1-4; CDR3: CASSVGWLSEKLFF; DNA: TGTGCCAGTAGCGTCGGTTGGTTAAGTGAAAAACTGTTTTTT
V: TRBV15; D: NA; size: NA; J: TRBJ2-7; CDR3: CATSRDVGGYEQYF; DNA: TGTGCCACCAGCAGAGATGTGGGGGGCTACGAGCAGTACTTC
V: TRBV5-1; D: TRBD1; size: NA; J: TRBJ1-2; CDR3: CASSTGQGAFGYTF; DNA: TGTGCCAGCAGTACGGGACAGGGGGCTTTTGGCTACACCTTC
V: TRBV9; D: NA; size: NA; J: TRBJ1-3; CDR3: CASSRGVAGNTIYF; DNA: TGTGCCAGCTCCAGGGGAGTCGCTGGAAACACCATATATTTT
V: TRBV5-4; D: NA; size: once; J: TRBJ1-4; CDR3: CASSLGGAREKLFF; DNA: TGTGCCAGCAGCTTAGGGGGGGCGCGAGAAAAACTGTTTTTT
V: TRBV5-1; D: TRBD1; size: NA; J: TRBJ2-3; CDR3: CASSVSTGADTQYF; DNA: TGCGCCAGCAGCGTGTCGACAGGGGCCGATACGCAGTATTTT
V: TRBV7-9; D: TRBD1; size: NA; J: TRBJ1-5; CDR3: CASSFSDRASNQPQHF; DNA: TGTGCCAGCAGCTTTTCCGACAGGGCTAGCAATCAGCCCCAGCATTTT
V: TRBV6-5; D: NA; size: NA; J: TRBJ1-1; CDR3: CASSYSGGTEAFF; DNA: TGTGCCAGCAGTTATTCGGGGGGGACTGAAGCTTTCTTT
V: TRBV6-5; D: NA; size: NA; J: TRBJ2-5; CDR3: CASSPRPSPQYF; DNA: TGTGCCAGCAGTCCCCGGCCTAGTCCCCAGTACTTC